The 31 T cell receptor beta chains given below trace back to one sample, sequenced in a study of cytomegalovirus exposure and HLA in healthy donors. The PCR employed 60 Vbeta primers together with 13 Jbeta primers. The assay was immunoSEQ multiplex PCR, and TCRdb's table has in-frame clones only and misses some. The sample yields about 120,000 clones, approximately 76% seen once. The sample comprised PBMCs. The receptors here all came from a man between 60 and 75 years old in good health and CMV-seropositive.

This clone was seen once. The chain combines TRBV6-5 with TRBJ1-1; possible D gene TRBD1, 6 bases. The V end was cut by 5 bases, the J end by 1 base, with 14 bases between. Germline V gene sequence: CDR1 MNHEY, CDR2 SVGAGI. CDR3 size: 15 residues. CDR3 nucleotide sequence: TGTGCCAGCAGTCCAAGACAGGCCGGGAACACTGAAGCTTTCTTT. Translation gives CASSPRQAGNTEAFF.

In its sample, this clone was seen a few times. The chain uses TRBV5-1 and TRBJ1-1; a possible D gene is TRBD1 (6 bases). The CDR3 is 14 amino acids. Germline CDR1 SGHRS, CDR2 YFSETQ. The V end lost 0 bases, the J end lost 7 bases, and 13 bases lay between the germline ends. This CDR3 is CASSLGGGGNEAFF. The CDR3 DNA sequence: TGCGCCAGCAGCTTGGGAGGGGGGGGGAATGAAGCTTTCTTT.

The chain combines TRBV2 with TRBJ1-5; 9 bases match TRBD1. V lost 6 bases, J lost 1 base, and 7 bases stayed unmatched. Germline CDR1 reads SNHLY; CDR2 reads FYNNEI. The CDR3 loop spans 16 amino acids. CDR3 protein: CASSGQGWRSNQPQHF. CDR3 bases: TGTGCCAGCAGCGGACAGGGGTGGAGGAGCAATCAGCCCCAGCATTTT.

J is TRBJ2-3 and V is TRBV19, with D possibly being TRBD2 (6 bases). V shed 2 bases and J shed 1 base, with 10 bases lying between them. CDR3 length: 15 residues. Germline V gives CDR1 LNHDA, CDR2 SQIVND (reference sequence). The chain's CDR3 is CASSIPVAGTDTQYF. The CDR3 bases are TGTGCCAGTAGTATACCCGTAGCGGGCACAGATACGCAGTATTTT.

The chain employs TRBV9 and TRBJ2-5, with 7 bases matching TRBD2. The CDR3 totals 17 residues. Looked up from germline, CDR1 is SGDLS and CDR2 is YYNGEE. The J segment lost 5 bases and the V segment lost 2 bases, leaving 15 bases of the junction unmatched. CDR3 nucleotide sequence: TGTGCCAGCAGCGTCGGGCGGGAGTTCCCATCGTCGGAGACCCAGTACTTC. This encodes CASSVGREFPSSETQYF.

This clone was detected a few times. The V gene is TRBV7-3, the J gene TRBJ1-2, with D possibly TRBD1 on 5 matching bases. The germline CDR1 and CDR2 sequences are SGHTA and FQGTGA. V was trimmed by 5 bases and J by 4 bases, leaving 17 bases between them. The CDR3 extends over 15 amino acids. CDR3: CASSMSTGPRYGYTF. CDR3 bases: TGTGCCAGCAGCATGAGCACAGGTCCTCGCTATGGCTACACCTTC.

This chain uses TRBV19 with TRBJ2-3, with D unclear. Germline V gene sequence: CDR1 LNHDA, CDR2 SQIVND (reference sequence). Trimming left V 6 bases short and J 2 bases short, with 9 bases between. This CDR3 is built from 13 residues. CDR3: CASSRTYTDTQYF. Written as DNA, the CDR3 is TGTGCCAGTAGCCGAACATACACAGATACGCAGTATTTT.

This chain uses TRBV7-8 with TRBJ2-5, with 8 bases fitting TRBD2. From germline, CDR1 is SGHVS and CDR2 FQNEAQ. The CDR3 covers 15 residues. With V trimmed by 5 bases and J by 5 bases, 10 bases remained unmatched. The CDR3 here is CASSLVGRAYETQYF. The CDR3 DNA reads TGTGCCAGCAGCCTAGTCGGGAGGGCCTACGAGACCCAGTACTTC.

The genes are TRBV21-1 and TRBJ1-3. TRBV21-1 is tagged as a pseudogene. CDR3 length: 15 residues. CDR3 region: CASSKKEGVGNTIYF. In nucleotides, the CDR3 is TGTGCCAGCAGCAAGAAGGAGGGTGTTGGAAACACCATATATTTT.

The rearrangement joins TRBV6-1 to TRBJ2-6; D is ambiguous. From germline, CDR1 is MNHNS and CDR2 SASEGT. The ends were cut back, 8 bases at V and 0 bases at J, with 8 bases in the middle. CDR3 length: 14 residues. The CDR3 DNA is TGTGCCAGCGATCCGGGCTCTGGGGCCAACGTCCTGACTTTC. As protein: CASDPGSGANVLTF.

The chain has TRBV5-1 and TRBJ1-1, with 10 positions matching TRBD1. CDR1 is SGHRS, CDR2 YFSETQ, per germline. The junction had 7 bases not matched to a gene; V was cut back by 3 bases and J by 5 bases. The CDR3 is made up of 15 amino acids. The CDR3 sequence: CASSSTGTGDTEAFF. CDR3 DNA sequence: TGCGCCAGCAGCTCCACCGGGACAGGGGATACTGAAGCTTTCTTT.

This chain links TRBV28 with TRBJ2-2, with a possible D match to TRBD1 (6 bases). This CDR3 has 12 residues. V was shortened by 5 bases and J by 14 bases, with 15 bases between the two germline ends. CDR1 MDHEN and CDR2 SYDVKM come from the germline V gene. CDR3 region: CASSPGGGGLFF. DNA of the CDR3: TGTGCCAGCAGTCCCGGTGGGGGCGGACTGTTTTTT.

This clone has more than one count but fewer than ten. The CDR3 coding sequence is TGTGCCAGCAGTCCTCGGGGGTCCTACGAGCAGTACTTC. Residues: CASSPRGSYEQYF. The V and J genes are TRBV11-3 and TRBJ2-7, with TRBD2 as a possible D gene (6 bases). Germline V gene data show CDR1 as SGHNT and CDR2 as YENEEA. CDR3 length: 13 amino acids. Trimming removed 6 bases at V and 1 base at J, with 10 bases between.

This chain joins TRBV15 and TRBJ1-1; D call uncertain. V shed 0 bases and J shed 1 base, with 9 bases lying between them. CDR3 length: 15 amino acids. CDR1 is LNHNV, CDR2 YYDKDF, per germline (reference sequence). CDR3 residues: CATSRDRGTNTEAFF. The CDR3 DNA reads TGTGCCACCAGCAGAGATCGGGGTACGAACACTGAAGCTTTCTTT.

V usage is TRBV6-6 and J usage is TRBJ2-7, with D possibly TRBD2 on 5 matching bases. Trimming removed 2 bases from V and 0 bases from J, with 11 bases in between. Germline lookup yields CDR1 MNHNY and CDR2 SVGAGI (reference sequence). This CDR3 region has 15 residues. The CDR3 sequence: CASSYQRISSYEQYF. The CDR3 region has the DNA TGTGCCAGCAGTTACCAGCGGATTAGCTCCTACGAGCAGTACTTC.

The chain employs TRBV7-2 and TRBJ1-2; the D gene is possibly TRBD1 (5 bases). CDR1 and CDR2 (germline): SGHTA, FQGNSA. The CDR3 consists of 14 residues. The V end was cut by 3 bases, the J end by 5 bases, with 13 bases between. CDR3 protein: CASSFRASTYGYTF. The CDR3 DNA is TGTGCCAGCAGCTTCAGGGCTTCGACGTATGGCTACACCTTC.

This clone was observed a handful of times. This chain joins TRBV27 and TRBJ1-2, with D tentatively TRBD1 (5 bases). The V and J ends lost 8 bases and 5 bases respectively, with 9 bases between them. The length of the CDR3 is 11 residues. CDR1 is MNHEY and CDR2 is SMNVEV in the germline V gene (reference sequence). CDR3: CASGRVYGYTF. CDR3 DNA sequence: TGTGCCAGCGGCAGGGTATATGGCTACACCTTC.

Many counts were recorded for this clone. The chain combines TRBV6-1 with TRBJ1-3; 7 nucleotides match TRBD1. Trimming removed 5 bases from V and 4 bases from J; junction bases left unmatched: 8. This CDR3 region has 15 residues. Germline CDR1 and CDR2: MNHNS and SASEGT. CDR3 DNA: TGTGCCAGCAGTCACGACAGGGAATTGGGAAACACCATATATTTT. This translates into CASSHDRELGNTIYF.

This chain uses TRBV5-4 with TRBJ2-1; weak D call: TRBD2 (6 bases). Germline V gene lookup returns CDR1 SGHNT and CDR2 YYREEE (reference sequence). This CDR3 is built from 17 residues. V was shortened by 0 bases and J by 4 bases, with 17 bases between the two germline ends. CDR3: CASSLAPGPGGYNEQFF. In DNA, the CDR3 is TGTGCCAGCAGCTTGGCTCCGGGACCCGGGGGATACAATGAGCAGTTCTTC.

The V gene is TRBV6-1, the J gene TRBJ2-7; a weak D match, TRBD1 (5 bases). Germline V gene data show CDR1 as MNHNS and CDR2 as SASEGT. This CDR3 region has 13 residues. V lost 8 bases to trimming and J lost 2 bases, with 13 bases between them. Here the CDR3 DNA reads TGTGCCAGCGGGGAAACAGGACCCTACGAGCAGTACTTC. This sequence encodes CASGETGPYEQYF.

The chain joins TRBV6-5 to TRBJ1-1; D is unclear. The CDR3 spans 12 residues. Germline CDR1 reads MNHEY; CDR2 reads SVGAGI. V was cut by 6 bases and J by 0 bases, with 5 bases left in between. The CDR3 DNA follows: TGTGCCAGCAGCACTGTGAACACTGAAGCTTTCTTT. It encodes CASSTVNTEAFF.

V and J are TRBV7-8 and TRBJ2-1; maybe TRBD2 (5 bases). The V end lost 1 base, the J end lost 5 bases, and 12 bases lay between the germline ends. In germline, CDR1 is SGHVS, CDR2 FQNEAQ. The CDR3 length is 15 residues. CDR3 residues: CASSLEDGVHNEQFF. The CDR3 DNA is TGTGCCAGCAGCTTAGAGGACGGGGTCCACAATGAGCAGTTCTTC.

V gene TRBV10-3 combines with J gene TRBJ2-7; 7 nucleotides match TRBD1. Germline lookup yields CDR1 ENHRY and CDR2 SYGVKD. V shed 2 bases, J shed 3 bases, and the junction held 7 bases outside the gene matches. This CDR3 has 15 amino acids. This CDR3 reads CAISELGGFNYEQYF. CDR3 bases: TGTGCCATCAGTGAGCTAGGGGGCTTCAACTACGAGCAGTACTTC.

The CDR3, as DNA: TGTGCCAGCAGCGTCCTCACGCGGGGACAGAGCCCCTACACCTTC. It yields the protein CASSVLTRGQSPYTF. The V call is TRBV9, the J call TRBJ1-2; TRBD1 matches at 7 bases. The CDR3 has 15 amino acids. CDR1 and CDR2 from the germline V gene are SGDLS and YYNGEE. Germline trimming cut 2 bases from V and 10 bases from J; bases unmatched to any gene: 14. Full variable domain (outside the CDR3, taken from reference TRBV9 and TRBJ1-2): DSGVTQTPKHLITATGQRVTLRCSPRSGDLSVYWYQQSLDQGLQFLIQYYNGEERAKGNILERFSAQQFPDLHSELNLSSLELGDSALYFCASSVLTRGQSPYTFGSGTRLTVV.

This rearrangement joins TRBV30 to TRBJ2-5; TRBD2 agrees at 10 bases. Germline V gene lookup returns CDR1 GTSNPN and CDR2 SVGIG (reference sequence). Trimming cost V 4 bases and J 5 bases; bases outside gene matches: 16. The CDR3 has 17 amino acids. In nucleotides, the CDR3 is TGTGCCTGGACCGTAGGGGTAGCGGGGGGACGGGGGGAGACCCAGTACTTC. It translates to CAWTVGVAGGRGETQYF.

The rearrangement uses TRBV5-1 and TRBJ1-1, with 11 bases matching TRBD1. Losses at the gene ends were 4 bases for V and 4 bases for J; bases not matched to a gene: 6. In germline, CDR1 is SGHRS, CDR2 YFSETQ. CDR3 length equals 15 residues. CDR3 sequence (DNA): TGCGCCAGCAGCAGGGGGACAGGGGGTAGCACTGAAGCTTTCTTT. This translates into CASSRGTGGSTEAFF.

The rearrangement links TRBV14 to TRBJ1-1, with D possibly TRBD1 on 5 matching bases. The CDR3 runs 13 residues. Germline V gene data show CDR1 as SGHDN and CDR2 as FVKESK. The V gene lost 3 bases and the J gene lost 10 bases, with 15 bases spanning the gap. CDR3 region: CASSQQGWGGAFF. The DNA for the CDR3 is TGTGCCAGCAGCCAGCAGGGCTGGGGCGGAGCTTTCTTT. The full variable domain, its missing parts supplied by reference TRBV14 and TRBJ1-1, is EAGVTQFPSHSVIEKGQTVTLRCDPISGHDNLYWYRRVMGKEIKFLLHFVKESKQDESGMPNNRFLAERTGGTYSTLKVQPAELEDSGVYFCASSQQGWGGAFFGQGTRLTVV.

The chain links TRBV7-9 to TRBJ2-7; tentative D call: TRBD2 (5 bases). Trimming stripped 3 bases from V and 4 bases from J, with 7 bases between. Germline CDR1 and CDR2: SEHNR and FQNEAQ (reference sequence). This CDR3 has 12 residues. This CDR3 is CASSFAGYEQYF. The CDR3 coding sequence is TGTGCCAGCAGCTTCGCGGGTTACGAGCAGTACTTC.

The V call is TRBV19, the J call TRBJ1-1; D may be TRBD1 (6 bases). The CDR3 extends over 14 amino acids. V gave up 10 bases and J gave up 1 base, with 16 bases separating them. Germline loops: CDR1 LNHDA, CDR2 SQIVND (reference sequence). In DNA, the CDR3 is TGTGCCACCCGGCGTTGGACAGAGAACACTGAAGCTTTCTTT. As protein: CATRRWTENTEAFF.

This chain links TRBV19 with TRBJ2-1, with 7 bases identical to TRBD1. The V segment lost 5 bases and the J segment 0 bases; nucleotides outside the gene matches: 4. CDR1 and CDR2 (germline): LNHDA, SQIVND (reference sequence). The CDR3 is 15 residues long. CDR3 sequence: CASSGRQGSYNEQFF. The CDR3 nucleotides are TGTGCCAGTAGTGGCAGACAGGGCTCCTACAATGAGCAGTTCTTC. Looking up the rest from reference TRBV19 and TRBJ2-1 gives the full variable domain: DGGITQSPKYLFRKEGQNVTLSCEQNLNHDAMYWYRQDPGQGLRLIYYSQIVNDFQKGDIAEGYSVSREKKESFPLTVTSAQKNPTAFYLCASSGRQGSYNEQFFGPGTRLTVL.

The CDR3 region is CASGWTGGQETQYF. CDR3 DNA sequence: TGTGCCAGCGGTTGGACAGGGGGCCAAGAGACCCAGTACTTC. The chain carries TRBV6-6 and TRBJ2-5; 10 positions match TRBD1. The CDR3 runs 14 residues. V dropped 8 bases and J dropped 1; count of bases not matched to a gene: 4. The germline CDR1 and CDR2 sequences are MNHNY and SVGAGI (reference sequence).